A selection of T cell receptor beta chains follows, all from one sample in a study of blood T cell repertoires in COVID-19. The protocol was immunoSEQ multiplex PCR, while the TCRdb copy is restricted to in-frame clones and leaves out a portion. The sample lists around 280,000 clones, approximately 90% occurring once. The sequencing input was peripheral blood. These receptors all come from a woman aged 45-60 years who had recovered from COVID-19. Each CDR3 is given with its conserved first and last residue. Each record gives: V gene, clone size, D gene, J gene, CDR3 protein, CDR3 DNA. The D gene is left open where the match is weak. Size tells how often a clone was seen (once, few, many) or the class of an expanded clone, and some rows leave it out.

TRBV6-5	NA	NA	TRBJ2-3	CASSPRVEVQDTQYF	TGTGCCAGCAGTCCCAGGGTAGAAGTTCAAGATACGCAGTATTTT
TRBV5-4	once	NA	TRBJ1-4	CASSLRQASSGKLFF	TGTGCCAGCAGTCTTCGACAGGCTTCGTCGGGAAAACTGTTTTTT
TRBV12-3/TRBV12-4	NA	TRBD1	TRBJ1-3	CASCRGSGNTIYF	TGTGCCAGCTGCAGGGGGAGCGGAAACACCATATATTTT
TRBV5-1	NA	NA	TRBJ1-1	CASSIYDSNTEAFF	TGCGCCAGCAGCATATATGACAGCAACACTGAAGCTTTCTTT
TRBV5-8	NA	TRBD1	TRBJ1-1	CASSLQGAVTEAFF	TGTGCCAGCAGCTTACAGGGGGCCGTCACTGAAGCTTTCTTT
TRBV28	few	TRBD1	TRBJ1-5	CASSLSRQGWRASGNQPQHF	TGTGCCAGCAGTTTATCGCGACAGGGCTGGCGGGCTTCGGGCAATCAGCCCCAGCATTTT
TRBV19	NA	NA	TRBJ1-1	CASSISFSTLITNTEAFF	TGTGCCAGTAGTATATCTTTCTCAACCCTAATAACGAACACTGAAGCTTTCTTT
TRBV10-3	NA	TRBD2	TRBJ2-7	CAISEPAGSGSYEQYF	TGTGCCATCAGTGAGCCGGCGGGTAGCGGGAGCTACGAGCAGTACTTC
TRBV30	NA	NA	TRBJ1-5	CAWSAGTYNQPQHF	TGTGCCTGGAGTGCGGGGACATACAATCAGCCCCAGCATTTT
TRBV15	NA	TRBD1	TRBJ1-5	CATSTRGAGQDFNQPQHF	TGTGCCACCAGCACGCGTGGGGCCGGACAGGACTTCAATCAGCCCCAGCATTTT
TRBV4-1	NA	NA	TRBJ1-1	CASSQTSSSTEAFF	TGCGCCAGCAGCCAAACCAGTTCTAGCACTGAAGCTTTCTTT
TRBV6-5	NA	NA	TRBJ2-7	CASEVIGGGEQYF	TGTGCCAGCGAGGTAATAGGGGGGGGAGAGCAGTACTTC
TRBV28	NA	NA	TRBJ1-2	CASSNTGIRNYGYTF	TGTGCCAGCAGCAATACAGGAATCCGAAACTATGGCTACACCTTC
TRBV5-1	NA	NA	TRBJ1-2	CASSLAGPGYGYTF	TGCGCCAGCAGCTTGGCTGGTCCCGGGTATGGCTACACCTTC
TRBV13	NA	TRBD2	TRBJ2-5	CASSSVGGLGETQYF	TGTGCCAGCAGCTCAGTGGGAGGGTTGGGGGAGACCCAGTACTTC
TRBV7-9	NA	TRBD1	TRBJ1-1	CASSLLMGTGANTEAFF	TGTGCCAGCAGCTTACTAATGGGGACAGGGGCTAACACTGAAGCTTTCTTT
TRBV10-3	NA	NA	TRBJ2-5	CAISEHNPMIQETQYF	TGTGCCATCAGTGAACACAATCCGATGATACAAGAGACCCAGTACTTC
TRBV19	NA	TRBD1	TRBJ2-7	CASKLDRYSYEQYF	TGTGCCAGTAAACTGGACAGGTACTCCTACGAGCAGTACTTC
TRBV6-5	NA	NA	TRBJ1-5	CASSRGIRGNQPQHF	TGTGCCAGCAGTAGGGGGATAAGGGGTAATCAGCCCCAGCATTTT
TRBV9	NA	TRBD1	TRBJ1-1	CASSPKEGGQVPLAFF	TGTGCCAGCAGCCCAAAAGAGGGGGGACAGGTCCCTTTGGCTTTCTTT
TRBV28	NA	NA	TRBJ2-7	CASSDTRVEQYF	TGTGCCAGCAGTGATACCAGGGTCGAGCAGTACTTC
TRBV6-5	NA	NA	TRBJ1-6	CATQRGRGNSPLHF	TGTGCCACCCAACGAGGCAGGGGAAATTCACCCCTCCACTTT
TRBV5-3	NA	TRBD2	TRBJ2-1	CARSLPQIKREGLRNEQFF	TGTGCCAGAAGCTTACCTCAAATAAAGCGGGAGGGCCTACGTAATGAGCAGTTCTTC
TRBV7-3	many	NA	TRBJ1-2	CASSLDNFYGYTF	TGTGCCAGCAGCTTAGACAACTTCTATGGCTACACCTTC
TRBV9	few	NA	TRBJ1-1	CASSVRQANTEAFF	TGTGCCAGCAGCGTACGACAGGCGAACACTGAAGCTTTCTTT
TRBV19	NA	TRBD1	TRBJ2-7	CASSLGQGSYEQYF	TGTGCCAGTAGTCTCGGACAGGGATCCTACGAGCAGTACTTC